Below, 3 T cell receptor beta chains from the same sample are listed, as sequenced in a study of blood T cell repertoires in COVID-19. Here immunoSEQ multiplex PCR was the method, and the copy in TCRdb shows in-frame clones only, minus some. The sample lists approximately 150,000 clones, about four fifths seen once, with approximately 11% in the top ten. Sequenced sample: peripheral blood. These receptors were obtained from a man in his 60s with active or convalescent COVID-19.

This CDR3 reads CASSFRGGYGYTF. CDR3 DNA: TGTGCCAGCAGCTTCCGGGGGGGTTATGGCTACACCTTC. The chain couples TRBV5-6 to TRBJ1-2; D is perhaps TRBD1 (5 bases). With 2 bases removed from V and 5 bases from J, the gap between germline ends came to 10 bases. CDR1 is SGHDT, CDR2 YYEEEE, per germline. This CDR3 spans 13 amino acids.

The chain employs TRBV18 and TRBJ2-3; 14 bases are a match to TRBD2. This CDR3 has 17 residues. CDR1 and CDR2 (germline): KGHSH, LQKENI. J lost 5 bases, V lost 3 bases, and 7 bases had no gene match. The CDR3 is CASSPGLAGGQVDTQYF. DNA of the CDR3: TGTGCCAGCTCACCCGGACTAGCGGGGGGCCAAGTAGATACGCAGTATTTT.

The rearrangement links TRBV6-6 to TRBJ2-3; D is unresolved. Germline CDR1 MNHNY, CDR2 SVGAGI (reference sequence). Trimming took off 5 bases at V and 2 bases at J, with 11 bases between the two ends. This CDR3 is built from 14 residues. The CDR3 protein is CASSPPEATDTQYF. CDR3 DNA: TGTGCCAGCAGTCCTCCCGAGGCCACAGATACGCAGTATTTT.